Listed below are T cell receptor beta chains from one sample, sequenced in a study of cytomegalovirus exposure and HLA in healthy donors. The protocol was immunoSEQ multiplex PCR, while the TCRdb copy is restricted to in-frame clones and leaves out a portion. The repertoire consists of approximately 170,000 clones, with around 82% occurring once and the leading ten covering about 10%. The sample comprised PBMCs. The source is a man aged 30-40 years in good health and CMV-seropositive. Both conserved end residues are part of each CDR3. D genes are given only for firm matches. Clone size is given for some rows only: seen once, a few or many times, or a class if the clone is expanded.

v_gene: TRBV27
j_gene: TRBJ2-2
d_gene: TRBD2
abundance: -
CDR3nt: TGTGCCAGCACTCTAGGGACTAGCGGGACGAACACCGGGGAGCTGTTTTTT
CDR3aa: CASTLGTSGTNTGELFF

v_gene: TRBV6-6
j_gene: TRBJ2-1
d_gene: -
abundance: -
CDR3nt: TGTGCCAGCAGTAAGGGGGACGGCAACAATGAGCAGTTCTTC
CDR3aa: CASSKGDGNNEQFF

v_gene: TRBV10-2
j_gene: TRBJ2-5
d_gene: TRBD2
abundance: -
CDR3nt: TGCGCCAGCAGGGGGACTAGCGGGCCAGAGACCCAGTACTTC
CDR3aa: CASRGTSGPETQYF

v_gene: TRBV5-6
j_gene: TRBJ2-1
d_gene: -
abundance: -
CDR3nt: TGTGCCAGCAGCACCAAGAACGGGGGGCAGTTCTTC
CDR3aa: CASSTKNGGQFF

v_gene: TRBV4-1
j_gene: TRBJ2-7
d_gene: -
abundance: once
CDR3nt: TGCGCCAGCAGCCCGGAGGGGAGCTTCTCCCGAAGCGAGCAGTACTTC
CDR3aa: CASSPEGSFSRSEQYF

v_gene: TRBV7-9
j_gene: TRBJ1-5
d_gene: TRBD1
abundance: once
CDR3nt: TGTGCCAGCAGCTCAGGACAGGGATGGAATCAGCCCCAGCATTTT
CDR3aa: CASSSGQGWNQPQHF

v_gene: TRBV10-1
j_gene: TRBJ2-1
d_gene: -
abundance: -
CDR3nt: TGCGCCAGCAGTGAGGTGGCAGGGGCTGGTGAGCAGTTCTTC
CDR3aa: CASSEVAGAGEQFF

v_gene: TRBV6-1
j_gene: TRBJ2-1
d_gene: -
abundance: -
CDR3nt: TGTGCCAGCAGTGCGCAGGGCAACTCCTACAATGAGCAGTTCTTC
CDR3aa: CASSAQGNSYNEQFF

v_gene: TRBV6-6
j_gene: TRBJ2-3
d_gene: TRBD2
abundance: few
CDR3nt: TGTGCCAGCAGTAAAGATTTCGTGGCTAGCGGGAGCAAACAGTATTTT
CDR3aa: CASSKDFVASGSKQYF

v_gene: TRBV11-2
j_gene: TRBJ2-1
d_gene: -
abundance: once
CDR3nt: TGTGCCAGCAGCTTAGAGGCGGGCGACCTCAATGAGCAGTTCTTC
CDR3aa: CASSLEAGDLNEQFF

v_gene: TRBV6-1
j_gene: TRBJ2-2
d_gene: TRBD1
abundance: once
CDR3nt: TGTGCCAGCATTCTCGACAGGGCGGCCGGGGAGCTGTTTTTT
CDR3aa: CASILDRAAGELFF

v_gene: TRBV30
j_gene: TRBJ1-4
d_gene: TRBD1
abundance: -
CDR3nt: TGTGCCTGGAGGGACAGGGGGGTTGAAAAACTGTTTTTT
CDR3aa: CAWRDRGVEKLFF

v_gene: TRBV5-1
j_gene: TRBJ2-4
d_gene: TRBD1
abundance: -
CDR3nt: TGCGCCAGCAGCTTGATGGGACAGGGGAAAAACATTCAGTACTTC
CDR3aa: CASSLMGQGKNIQYF

v_gene: TRBV5-4
j_gene: TRBJ1-5
d_gene: TRBD1
abundance: -
CDR3nt: TGTGCCAGCAGCTACGGGACAGGGCGCAATCAGCCCCAGCATTTT
CDR3aa: CASSYGTGRNQPQHF

v_gene: TRBV13
j_gene: TRBJ2-3
d_gene: -
abundance: -
CDR3nt: TGTGCCAGTAGCAGGGGACTTGACACAGATACGCAGTATTTT
CDR3aa: CASSRGLDTDTQYF

v_gene: TRBV6-1
j_gene: TRBJ2-6
d_gene: TRBD1
abundance: -
CDR3nt: TGTGCCAGCAGTGAAGTAATGGGACAGGAAGCCTCTGGGGCCAACGTCCTGACTTTC
CDR3aa: CASSEVMGQEASGANVLTF

v_gene: TRBV5-6
j_gene: TRBJ2-1
d_gene: TRBD2
abundance: -
CDR3nt: TGTGCCAGCAGCCATCAAGCTAGCGGGATTTCCTACAATGAGCAGTTCTTC
CDR3aa: CASSHQASGISYNEQFF

v_gene: TRBV30
j_gene: TRBJ2-7
d_gene: TRBD2
abundance: -
CDR3nt: TGTGCCGCATGGGGGGGTTACGAGCAGTACTTC
CDR3aa: CAAWGGYEQYF